This T cell receptor (beta chain) appears in the sequencing data of a study of blood T cell repertoires in COVID-19. This clone was counted only a few times. Original handling: For nucleated cells, counts were estimated from reference gene primer amplification. TCRdb keeps only in-frame clones here, not all; method: immunoSEQ multiplex PCR. The V and J calls and clone size are taken from that table; D and trimming were inferred from the DNA. The sample includes 180,000 or so clones, 82% seen only once; the top ten take 9.5% to 11%. The CDR3 covers 14 residues. CDR1 is MNHEY and CDR2 is SVGAGI in the germline V gene. V lost 4 bases to trimming and J lost 8 bases, with 14 bases between them. Participants reported their clinical history, and cohort assignment relied on those reports. Resolution of symptoms, clearance, or two negative PCRs was present in recovered Cohort 3 donors.

The sequence was obtained from a man in his fifties who had recovered from COVID-19. The rearrangement uses TRBV6-5 and TRBJ1-4; D is uncertain. The source material was PBMCs or T cells enriched from blood (not recorded which). The CDR3 DNA sequence: TGTGCCAGCAGTTTGACGGATCCAGCGGAAAAACTGTTTTTT. This translates into CASSLTDPAEKLFF.